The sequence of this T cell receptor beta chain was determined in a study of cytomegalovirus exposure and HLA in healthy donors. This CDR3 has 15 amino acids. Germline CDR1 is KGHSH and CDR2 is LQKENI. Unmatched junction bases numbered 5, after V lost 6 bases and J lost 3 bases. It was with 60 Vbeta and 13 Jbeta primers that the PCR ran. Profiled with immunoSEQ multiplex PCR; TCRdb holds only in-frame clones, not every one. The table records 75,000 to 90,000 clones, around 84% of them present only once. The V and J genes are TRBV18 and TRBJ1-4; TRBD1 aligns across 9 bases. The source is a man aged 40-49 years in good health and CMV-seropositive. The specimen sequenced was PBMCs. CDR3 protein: CASSLQGASNEKLFF. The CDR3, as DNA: TGTGCCAGCTCCCTACAGGGGGCGTCTAATGAAAAACTGTTTTTT.